This TCR beta chain was retrieved from a study of cytomegalovirus exposure and HLA in healthy donors. Study conclusions and caveats: It has been reported that TCR beta sequences accurately predicted the HLA-A and HLA-B alleles of most subjects.

Note on this clone: Its specificity is not known.

Primers included in the PCR were 60 Vbeta and 13 Jbeta primers. Measured with immunoSEQ multiplex PCR; TCRdb has only the in-frame clones, and not every one. The table includes more than 60,000 clones, nearly 80% detected once. Germline CDR1 SGHRS, CDR2 YFSETQ. V dropped 6 bases and J dropped 5 bases, with 12 bases sitting between them. This CDR3 is built from 12 residues. The chain is built from TRBV5-1 and TRBJ2-7; D might be TRBD1 (6 bases). The specimen sequenced was PBMCs. The TCR originated in a woman between 40 and 50 years old in good health and CMV-seropositive. The CDR3 bases are TGCGCCAGCACAGGACAGTTTAACGAGCAGTACTTC. As protein: CASTGQFNEQYF.